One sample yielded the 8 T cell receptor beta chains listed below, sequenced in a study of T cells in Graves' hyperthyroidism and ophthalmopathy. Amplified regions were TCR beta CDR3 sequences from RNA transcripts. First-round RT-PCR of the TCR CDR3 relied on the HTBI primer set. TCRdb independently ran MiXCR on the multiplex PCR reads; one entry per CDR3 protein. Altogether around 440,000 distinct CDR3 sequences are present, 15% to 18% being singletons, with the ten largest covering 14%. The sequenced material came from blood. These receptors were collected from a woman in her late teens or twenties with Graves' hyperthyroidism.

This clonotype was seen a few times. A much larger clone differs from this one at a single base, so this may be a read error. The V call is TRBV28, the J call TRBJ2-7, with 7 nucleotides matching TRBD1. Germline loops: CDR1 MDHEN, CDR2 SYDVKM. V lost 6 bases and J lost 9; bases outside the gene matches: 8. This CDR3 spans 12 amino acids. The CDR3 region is CASSQGQESQYF. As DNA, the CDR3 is TGTGCCAGCAGCCAAGGACAGGAATCGCAGTACTTC.

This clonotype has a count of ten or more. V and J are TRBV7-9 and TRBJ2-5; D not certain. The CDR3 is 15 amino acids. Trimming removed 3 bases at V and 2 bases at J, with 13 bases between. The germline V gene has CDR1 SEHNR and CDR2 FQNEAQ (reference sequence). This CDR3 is CASSFPYRVQETQYF. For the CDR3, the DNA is TGTGCCAGCAGCTTTCCCTACAGAGTACAAGAGACCCAGTACTTC.

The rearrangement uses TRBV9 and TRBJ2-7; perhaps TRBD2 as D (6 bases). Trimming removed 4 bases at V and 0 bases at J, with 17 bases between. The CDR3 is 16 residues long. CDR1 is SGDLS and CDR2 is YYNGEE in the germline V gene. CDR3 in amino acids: CASSPHGGDFSYEQYF. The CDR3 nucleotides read TGTGCCAGCAGCCCCCACGGTGGGGACTTCTCCTACGAGCAGTACTTC. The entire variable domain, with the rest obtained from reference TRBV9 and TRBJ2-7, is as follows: DSGVTQTPKHLITATGQRVTLRCSPRSGDLSVYWYQQSLDQGLQFLIQYYNGEERAKGNILERFSAQQFPDLHSELNLSSLELGDSALYFCASSPHGGDFSYEQYFGPGTRLTVT.

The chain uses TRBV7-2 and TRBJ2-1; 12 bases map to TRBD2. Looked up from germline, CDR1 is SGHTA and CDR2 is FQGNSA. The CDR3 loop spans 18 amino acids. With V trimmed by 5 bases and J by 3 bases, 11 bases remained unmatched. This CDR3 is CASSPFVLAGGFYNEQFF. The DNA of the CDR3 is TGTGCCAGCAGCCCCTTTGTACTAGCGGGGGGATTCTACAATGAGCAGTTCTTC.

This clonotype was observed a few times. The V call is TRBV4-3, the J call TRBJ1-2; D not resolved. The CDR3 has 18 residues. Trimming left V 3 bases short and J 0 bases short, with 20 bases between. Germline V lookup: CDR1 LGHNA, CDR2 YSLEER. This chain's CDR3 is CASSQGLYTESPNYGYTF. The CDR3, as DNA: TGCGCCAGCAGCCAGGGCCTTTACACCGAGTCTCCTAACTATGGCTACACCTTC.

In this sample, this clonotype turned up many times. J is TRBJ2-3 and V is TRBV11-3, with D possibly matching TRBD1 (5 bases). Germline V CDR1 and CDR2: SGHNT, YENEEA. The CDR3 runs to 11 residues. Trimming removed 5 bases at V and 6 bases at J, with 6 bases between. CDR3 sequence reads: CASSQGDTQYF. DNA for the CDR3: TGTGCCAGCAGCCAGGGTGATACGCAGTATTTT.

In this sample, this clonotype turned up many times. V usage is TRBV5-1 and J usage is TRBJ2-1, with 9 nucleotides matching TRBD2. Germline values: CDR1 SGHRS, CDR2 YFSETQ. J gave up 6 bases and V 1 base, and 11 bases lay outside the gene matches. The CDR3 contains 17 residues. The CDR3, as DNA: TGCGCCAGCAGCTTGAACTCTCTAGCGGGATCATTCAATGAGCAGTTCTTC. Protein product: CASSLNSLAGSFNEQFF.

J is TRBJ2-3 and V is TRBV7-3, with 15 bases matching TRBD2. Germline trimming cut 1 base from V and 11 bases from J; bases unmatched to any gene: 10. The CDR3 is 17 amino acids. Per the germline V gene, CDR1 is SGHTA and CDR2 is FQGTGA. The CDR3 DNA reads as TGTGCCAGCAGCTTAAGTGGGACTAGCGGGAGGACTCTGGAGCAGTATTTT. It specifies CASSLSGTSGRTLEQYF.